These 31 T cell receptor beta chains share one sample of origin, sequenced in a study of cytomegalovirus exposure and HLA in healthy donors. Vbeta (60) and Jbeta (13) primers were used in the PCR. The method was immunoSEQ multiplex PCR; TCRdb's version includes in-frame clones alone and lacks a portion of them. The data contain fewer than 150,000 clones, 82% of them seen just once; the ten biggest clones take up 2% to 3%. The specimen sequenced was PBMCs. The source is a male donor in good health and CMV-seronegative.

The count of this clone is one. In nucleotides, the CDR3 is TGTGCCAGCAGCCTCGGGACGGGGGGGATGAACACTGAAGCTTTCTTT. Translated: CASSLGTGGMNTEAFF. The V gene is TRBV7-9, the J gene TRBJ1-1; D perhaps matches TRBD1 (5 bases). The ends were cut back, 5 bases at V and 0 bases at J, with 16 bases in the middle. The germline V gene has CDR1 SEHNR and CDR2 FQNEAQ (reference sequence). The CDR3 contains 16 residues. Variable domain in full (rest from reference TRBV7-9 and TRBJ1-1): DTGVSQNPRHKITKRGQNVTFRCDPISEHNRLYWYRQTLGQGPEFLTYFQNEAQLEKSRLLSDRFSAERPKGSFSTLEIQRTEQGDSAMYLCASSLGTGGMNTEAFFGQGTRLTVV.

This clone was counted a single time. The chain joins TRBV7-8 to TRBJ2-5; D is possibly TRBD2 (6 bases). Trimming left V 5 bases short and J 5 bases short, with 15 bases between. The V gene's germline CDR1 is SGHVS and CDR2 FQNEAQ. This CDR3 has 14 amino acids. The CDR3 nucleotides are TGTGCCAGCAGCGAAACCCAGGGAGGCGAGACCCAGTACTTC. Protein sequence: CASSETQGGETQYF.

CDR3 nucleotides: TGTGCCAGCAGTCCTAACAGGGACGCGGGGACCCAGTACTTC. Its translation: CASSPNRDAGTQYF. The chain is built from TRBV6-1 and TRBJ2-5; the D gene is possibly TRBD1 (6 bases). This CDR3 is built from 14 residues. Germline V lookup: CDR1 MNHNS, CDR2 SASEGT. Trimming stripped 5 bases from V and 7 bases from J, with 17 bases between.

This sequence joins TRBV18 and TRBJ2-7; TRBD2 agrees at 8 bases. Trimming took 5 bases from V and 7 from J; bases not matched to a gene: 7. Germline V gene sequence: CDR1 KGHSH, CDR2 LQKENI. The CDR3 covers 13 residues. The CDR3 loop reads CASSSGGLGEQYF. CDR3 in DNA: TGTGCCAGCTCAAGCGGGGGACTGGGGGAGCAGTACTTC.

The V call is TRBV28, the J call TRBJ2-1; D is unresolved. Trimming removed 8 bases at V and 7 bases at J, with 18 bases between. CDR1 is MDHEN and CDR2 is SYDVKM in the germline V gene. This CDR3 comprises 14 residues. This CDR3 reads CASLSRGVRNEQFF. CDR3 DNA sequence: TGTGCCAGCCTCTCTAGAGGAGTAAGGAATGAGCAGTTCTTC.

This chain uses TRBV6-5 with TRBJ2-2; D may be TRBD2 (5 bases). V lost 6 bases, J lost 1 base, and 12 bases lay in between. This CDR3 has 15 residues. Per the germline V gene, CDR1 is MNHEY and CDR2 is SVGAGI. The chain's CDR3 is CASRTNAVNTGELFF. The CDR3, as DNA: TGTGCCAGCAGGACTAACGCGGTGAACACCGGGGAGCTGTTTTTT.

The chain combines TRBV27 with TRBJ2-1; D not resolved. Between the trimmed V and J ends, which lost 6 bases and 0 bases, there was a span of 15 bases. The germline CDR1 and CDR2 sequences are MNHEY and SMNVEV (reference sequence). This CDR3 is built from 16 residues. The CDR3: CASRAPGLSSYNEQFF. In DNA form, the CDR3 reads TGTGCCAGCAGGGCCCCAGGATTAAGCTCCTACAATGAGCAGTTCTTC.

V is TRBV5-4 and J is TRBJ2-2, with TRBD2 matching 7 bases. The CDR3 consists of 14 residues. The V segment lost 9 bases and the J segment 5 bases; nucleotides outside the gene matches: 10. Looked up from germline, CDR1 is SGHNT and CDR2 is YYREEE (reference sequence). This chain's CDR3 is CATRGAGRTGELFF. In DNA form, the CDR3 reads TGTGCCACACGGGGAGCGGGACGAACCGGGGAGCTGTTTTTT.

The CDR3 loop is CASSQDFLDSRGRGGELFF. DNA for the CDR3: TGTGCCAGCAGCCAAGACTTCTTGGACAGCCGAGGCCGAGGCGGGGAGCTGTTTTTT. The V call is TRBV4-2, the J call TRBJ2-2, with D perhaps TRBD1 (6 bases). The CDR3 is made up of 19 amino acids. V lost 0 bases and J lost 7, with 24 bases in between. Germline CDR1 is LGHNA and CDR2 is YNFKEQ.

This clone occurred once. CDR3: CASSSYDWEQFF. The CDR3 bases are TGTGCCAGCAGCTCGTACGACTGGGAGCAGTTCTTC. The gene calls are TRBV5-6 and TRBJ2-1; D not certain. Germline V gene lookup returns CDR1 SGHDT and CDR2 YYEEEE. V was shortened by 3 bases and J by 10 bases, with 11 bases between the two germline ends. The CDR3 has 12 residues. The full variable domain, in which reference TRBV5-6 and TRBJ2-1 provide the parts outside the CDR3, is DAGVTQSPTHLIKTRGQQVTLRCSPKSGHDTVSWYQQALGQGPQFIFQYYEEEERQRGNFPDRFSGHQFPNYSSELNVNALLLGDSALYLCASSSYDWEQFFGPGTRLTVL.

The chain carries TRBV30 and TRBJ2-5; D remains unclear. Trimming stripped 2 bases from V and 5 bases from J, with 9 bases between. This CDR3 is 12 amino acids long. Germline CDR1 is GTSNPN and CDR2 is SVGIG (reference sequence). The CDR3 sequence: CAWSRGSETQYF. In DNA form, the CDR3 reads TGTGCCTGGAGTAGAGGATCCGAGACCCAGTACTTC.

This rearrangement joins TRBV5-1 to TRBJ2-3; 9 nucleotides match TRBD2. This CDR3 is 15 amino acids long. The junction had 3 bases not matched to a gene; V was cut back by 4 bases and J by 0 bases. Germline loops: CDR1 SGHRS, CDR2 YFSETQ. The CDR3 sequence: CASSIGLASTDTQYF. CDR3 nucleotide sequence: TGCGCCAGCAGCATCGGACTAGCGAGCACAGATACGCAGTATTTT.

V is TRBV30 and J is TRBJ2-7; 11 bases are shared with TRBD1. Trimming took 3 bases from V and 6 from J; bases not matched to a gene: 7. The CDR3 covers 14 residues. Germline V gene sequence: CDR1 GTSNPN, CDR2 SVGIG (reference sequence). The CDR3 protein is CAWRGTGGAFEQYF. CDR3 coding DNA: TGTGCCTGGAGGGGGACAGGGGGGGCCTTCGAGCAGTACTTC.

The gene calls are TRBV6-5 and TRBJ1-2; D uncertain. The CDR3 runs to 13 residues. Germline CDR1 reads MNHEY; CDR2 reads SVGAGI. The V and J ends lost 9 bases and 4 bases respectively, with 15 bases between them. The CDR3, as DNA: TGTGCCAGTAAGCTAGACGAGAGCTATGGCTACACCTTC. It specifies CASKLDESYGYTF.

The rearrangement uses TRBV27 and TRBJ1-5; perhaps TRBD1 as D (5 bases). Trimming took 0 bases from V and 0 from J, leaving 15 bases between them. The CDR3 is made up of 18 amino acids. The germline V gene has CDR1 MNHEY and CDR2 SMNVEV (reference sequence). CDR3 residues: CASSLSGQAPYSNQPQHF. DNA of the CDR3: TGTGCCAGCAGTTTATCGGGGCAGGCCCCCTATAGCAATCAGCCCCAGCATTTT.

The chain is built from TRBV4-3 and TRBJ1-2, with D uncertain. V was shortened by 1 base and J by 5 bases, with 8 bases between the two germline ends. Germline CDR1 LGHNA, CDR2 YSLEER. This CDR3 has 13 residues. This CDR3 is CASSQVPRYGYTF. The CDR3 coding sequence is TGCGCCAGCAGCCAAGTTCCGCGGTATGGCTACACCTTC.

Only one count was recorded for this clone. The CDR3 loop reads CASSSLAGLNEQFF. Written as DNA, the CDR3 is TGTGCCAGCAGCTCCTTAGCGGGCTTAAATGAGCAGTTCTTC. V is TRBV5-4 and J is TRBJ2-1, with 7 bases aligning to TRBD2. The germline CDR1 and CDR2 sequences are SGHNT and YYREEE (reference sequence). This CDR3 contains 14 residues. The J segment lost 7 bases and the V segment lost 3 bases, leaving 7 bases of the junction unmatched.

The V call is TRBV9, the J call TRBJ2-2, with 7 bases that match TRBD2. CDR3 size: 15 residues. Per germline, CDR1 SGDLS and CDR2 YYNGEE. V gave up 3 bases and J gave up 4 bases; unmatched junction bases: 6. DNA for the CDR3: TGTGCCAGCAGCGACCGGGAGGCTGGCACCGGGGAGCTGTTTTTT. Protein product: CASSDREAGTGELFF.

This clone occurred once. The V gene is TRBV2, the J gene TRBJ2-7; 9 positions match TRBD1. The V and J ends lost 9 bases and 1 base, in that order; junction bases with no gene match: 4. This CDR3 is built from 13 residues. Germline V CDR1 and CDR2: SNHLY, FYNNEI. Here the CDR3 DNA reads TGTGCCAGATCCGGGACAGGGTCCTACGAGCAGTACTTC. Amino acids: CARSGTGSYEQYF.

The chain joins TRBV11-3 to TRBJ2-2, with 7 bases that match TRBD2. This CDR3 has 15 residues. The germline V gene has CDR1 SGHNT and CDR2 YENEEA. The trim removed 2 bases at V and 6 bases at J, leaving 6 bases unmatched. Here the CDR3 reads CASSLRGSSPGELFF. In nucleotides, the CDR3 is TGTGCCAGCAGCTTACGCGGGAGTTCACCCGGGGAGCTGTTTTTT.

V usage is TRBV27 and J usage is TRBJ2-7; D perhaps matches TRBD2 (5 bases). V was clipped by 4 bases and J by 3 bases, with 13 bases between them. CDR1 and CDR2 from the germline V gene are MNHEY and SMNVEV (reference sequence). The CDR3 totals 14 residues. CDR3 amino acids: CASSWASAGYEQYF. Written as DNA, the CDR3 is TGTGCCAGCAGTTGGGCCAGCGCGGGCTACGAGCAGTACTTC.

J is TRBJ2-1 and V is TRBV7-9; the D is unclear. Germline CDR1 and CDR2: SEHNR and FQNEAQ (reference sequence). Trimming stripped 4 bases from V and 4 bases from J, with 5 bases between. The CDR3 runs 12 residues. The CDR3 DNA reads TGTGCCAGCAGCTCCGAGTACAATGAGCAGTTCTTC. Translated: CASSSEYNEQFF. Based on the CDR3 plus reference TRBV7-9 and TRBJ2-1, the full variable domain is DTGVSQNPRHKITKRGQNVTFRCDPISEHNRLYWYRQTLGQGPEFLTYFQNEAQLEKSRLLSDRFSAERPKGSFSTLEIQRTEQGDSAMYLCASSSEYNEQFFGPGTRLTVL.

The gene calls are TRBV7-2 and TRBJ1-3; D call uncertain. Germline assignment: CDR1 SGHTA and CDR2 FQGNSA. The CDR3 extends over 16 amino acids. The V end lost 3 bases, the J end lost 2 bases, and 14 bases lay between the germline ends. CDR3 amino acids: CASSFSNPQAGNTIYF. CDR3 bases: TGTGCCAGCAGCTTTTCCAATCCTCAGGCTGGAAACACCATATATTTT.

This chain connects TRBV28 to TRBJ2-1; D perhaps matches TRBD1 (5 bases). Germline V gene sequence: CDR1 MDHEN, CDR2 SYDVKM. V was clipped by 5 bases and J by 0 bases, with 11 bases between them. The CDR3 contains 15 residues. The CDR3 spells CASSNLDSSYNEQFF. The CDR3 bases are TGTGCCAGCAGTAATCTAGACAGCTCCTACAATGAGCAGTTCTTC.

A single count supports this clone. CDR3 nucleotide sequence: TGTGCCAGCAGTGTATGGGGAGGTCGAAGCAATCAGCCCCAGCATTTT. Its translation is CASSVWGGRSNQPQHF. This rearrangement joins TRBV27 to TRBJ1-5; D unclear. The V gene lost 5 bases and the J gene lost 1 base, with 15 bases spanning the gap. CDR3 size: 16 residues. The germline gives CDR1 MNHEY, CDR2 SMNVEV (reference sequence).

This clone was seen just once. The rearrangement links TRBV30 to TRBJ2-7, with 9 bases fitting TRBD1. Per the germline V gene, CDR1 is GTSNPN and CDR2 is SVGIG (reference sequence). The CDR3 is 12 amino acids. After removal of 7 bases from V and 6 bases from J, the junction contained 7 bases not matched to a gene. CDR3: CALGTGLSEQYF. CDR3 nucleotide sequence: TGTGCCTTGGGGACAGGGTTAAGCGAGCAGTACTTC.

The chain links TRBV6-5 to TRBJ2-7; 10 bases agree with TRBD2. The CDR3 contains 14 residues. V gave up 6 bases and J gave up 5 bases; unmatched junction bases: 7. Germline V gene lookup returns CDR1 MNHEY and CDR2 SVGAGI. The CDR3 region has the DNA TGTGCCAGCAGGGCAGCGGGAGGGCGGGACGAGCAGTACTTC. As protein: CASRAAGGRDEQYF.

The DNA for the CDR3 is TGTGCCAGCAGCTTATTAACAGGAACCTCCTACAATGAGCAGTTCTTC. Its translation is CASSLLTGTSYNEQFF. The V gene is TRBV7-3, the J gene TRBJ2-1; D possibly corresponds to TRBD1 (5 bases). This CDR3 has 16 residues. Germline loops: CDR1 SGHTA, CDR2 FQGTGA. V dropped 2 bases and J dropped 0 bases, with 11 bases sitting between them. The full variable domain, its missing parts supplied by reference TRBV7-3 and TRBJ2-1, is GAGVSQTPSNKVTEKGKYVELRCDPISGHTALYWYRQSLGQGPEFLIYFQGTGAADDSGLPNDRFFAVRPEGSVSTLKIQRTERGDSAVYLCASSLLTGTSYNEQFFGPGTRLTVL.

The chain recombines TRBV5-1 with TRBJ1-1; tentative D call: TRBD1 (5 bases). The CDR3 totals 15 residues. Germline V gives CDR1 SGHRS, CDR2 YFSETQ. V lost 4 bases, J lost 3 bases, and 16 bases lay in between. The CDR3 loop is CASSGQGGRYTEAFF. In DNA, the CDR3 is TGCGCCAGCAGCGGTCAGGGAGGGCGATACACTGAAGCTTTCTTT.

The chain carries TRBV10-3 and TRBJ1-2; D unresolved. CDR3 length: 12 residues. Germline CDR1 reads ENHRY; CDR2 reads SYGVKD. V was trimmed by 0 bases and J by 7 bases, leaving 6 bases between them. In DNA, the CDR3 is TGTGCCATCAGTGAGTCCACGAGTGGCTACACCTTC. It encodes CAISESTSGYTF.

This CDR3 reads CASFQVTAEAFF. CDR3 sequence (DNA): TGTGCCAGCTTCCAGGTGACGGCTGAAGCTTTCTTT. The V gene is TRBV5-6, the J gene TRBJ1-1; D is ambiguous. CDR3 size: 12 residues. Trimming left V 7 bases short and J 6 bases short, with 13 bases between. CDR1 and CDR2 from the germline V gene are SGHDT and YYEEEE.